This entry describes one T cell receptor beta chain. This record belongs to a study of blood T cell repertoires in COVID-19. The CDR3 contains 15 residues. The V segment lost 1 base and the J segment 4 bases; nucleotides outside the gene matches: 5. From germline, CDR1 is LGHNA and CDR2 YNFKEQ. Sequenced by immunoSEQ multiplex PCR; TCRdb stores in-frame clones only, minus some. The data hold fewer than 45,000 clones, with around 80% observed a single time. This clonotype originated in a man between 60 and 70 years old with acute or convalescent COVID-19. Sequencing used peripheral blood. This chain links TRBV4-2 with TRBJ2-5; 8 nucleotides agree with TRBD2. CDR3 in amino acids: CASSQVGAGVETQYF. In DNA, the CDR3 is TGTGCCAGCAGCCAAGTTGGAGCGGGAGTAGAGACCCAGTACTTC.